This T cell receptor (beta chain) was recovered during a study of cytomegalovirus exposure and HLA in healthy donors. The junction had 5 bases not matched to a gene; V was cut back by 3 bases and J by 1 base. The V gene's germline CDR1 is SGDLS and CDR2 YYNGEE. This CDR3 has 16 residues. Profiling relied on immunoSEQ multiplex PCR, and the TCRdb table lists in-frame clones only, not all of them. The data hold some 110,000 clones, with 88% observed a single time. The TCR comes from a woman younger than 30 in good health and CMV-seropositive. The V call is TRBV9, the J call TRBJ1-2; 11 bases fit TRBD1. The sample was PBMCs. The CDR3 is CASSAGTGGHNYGYTF. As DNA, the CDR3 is TGTGCCAGCAGCGCCGGGACAGGGGGTCATAACTATGGCTACACCTTC.